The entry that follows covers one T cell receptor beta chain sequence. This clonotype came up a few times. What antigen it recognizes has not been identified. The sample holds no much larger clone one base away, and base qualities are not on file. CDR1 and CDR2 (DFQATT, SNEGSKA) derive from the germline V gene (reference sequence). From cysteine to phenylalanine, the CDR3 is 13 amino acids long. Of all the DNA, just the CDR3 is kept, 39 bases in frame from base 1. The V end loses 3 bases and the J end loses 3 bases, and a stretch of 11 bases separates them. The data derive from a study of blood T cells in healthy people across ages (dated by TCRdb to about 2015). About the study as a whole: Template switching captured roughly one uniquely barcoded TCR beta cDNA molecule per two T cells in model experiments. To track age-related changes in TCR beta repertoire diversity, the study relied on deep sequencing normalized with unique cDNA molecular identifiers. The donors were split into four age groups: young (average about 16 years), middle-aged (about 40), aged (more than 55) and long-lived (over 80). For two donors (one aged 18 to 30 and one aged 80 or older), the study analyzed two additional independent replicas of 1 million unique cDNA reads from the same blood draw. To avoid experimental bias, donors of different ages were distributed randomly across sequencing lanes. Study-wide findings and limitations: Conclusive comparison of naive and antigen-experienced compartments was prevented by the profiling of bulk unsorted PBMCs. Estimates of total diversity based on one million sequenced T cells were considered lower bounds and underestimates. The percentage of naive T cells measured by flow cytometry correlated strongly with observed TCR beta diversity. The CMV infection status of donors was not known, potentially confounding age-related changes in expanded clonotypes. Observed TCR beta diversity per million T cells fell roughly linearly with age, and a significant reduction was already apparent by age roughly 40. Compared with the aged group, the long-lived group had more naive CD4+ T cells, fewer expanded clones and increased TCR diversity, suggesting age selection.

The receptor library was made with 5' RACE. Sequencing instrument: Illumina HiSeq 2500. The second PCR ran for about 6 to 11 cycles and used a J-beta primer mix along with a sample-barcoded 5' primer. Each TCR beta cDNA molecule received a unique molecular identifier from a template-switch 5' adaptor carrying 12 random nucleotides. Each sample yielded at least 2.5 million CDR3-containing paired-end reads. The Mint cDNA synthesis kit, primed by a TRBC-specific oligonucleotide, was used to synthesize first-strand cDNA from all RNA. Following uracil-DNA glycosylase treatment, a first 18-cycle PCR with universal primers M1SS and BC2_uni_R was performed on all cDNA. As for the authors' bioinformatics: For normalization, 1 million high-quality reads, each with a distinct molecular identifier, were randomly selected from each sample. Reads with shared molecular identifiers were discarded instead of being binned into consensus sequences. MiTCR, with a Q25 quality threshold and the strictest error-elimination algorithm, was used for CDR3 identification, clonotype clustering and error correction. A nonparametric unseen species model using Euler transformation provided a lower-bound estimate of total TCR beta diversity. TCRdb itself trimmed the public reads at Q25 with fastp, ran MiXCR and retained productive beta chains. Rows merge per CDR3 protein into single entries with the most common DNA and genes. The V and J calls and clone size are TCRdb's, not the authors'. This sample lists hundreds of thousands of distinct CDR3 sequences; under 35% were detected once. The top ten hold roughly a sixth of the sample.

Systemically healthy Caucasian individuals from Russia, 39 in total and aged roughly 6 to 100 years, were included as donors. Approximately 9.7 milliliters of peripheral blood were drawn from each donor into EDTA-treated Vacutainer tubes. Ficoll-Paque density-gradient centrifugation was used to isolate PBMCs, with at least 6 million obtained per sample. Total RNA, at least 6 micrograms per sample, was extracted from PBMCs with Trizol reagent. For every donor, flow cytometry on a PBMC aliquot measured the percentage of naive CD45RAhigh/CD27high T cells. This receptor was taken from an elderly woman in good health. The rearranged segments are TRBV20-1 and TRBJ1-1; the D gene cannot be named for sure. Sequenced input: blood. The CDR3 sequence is CSARDSRDTEAFF. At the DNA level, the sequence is TGCAGTGCTAGGGATAGTCGGGACACTGAAGCTTTCTTT.